These 9 T cell receptor beta chains originate from one sample sequenced in a study. TCRdb fed the 5' RACE reads into MiXCR, producing one record per CDR3 protein. Here the sample spans tens of thousands of distinct CDR3 sequences, 25% to 30% being singletons. The sequenced sample consisted of tumor-infiltrating memory CD4+ T cells sorted from the breast tumor. Subset described: memory CD4+ T cells, CD4+CD45RO+CD25-. The receptor source for this set is a female donor with breast cancer.

This clonotype has a handful of counts. This chain uses TRBV7-8 with TRBJ2-5; 8 nucleotides agree with TRBD1. Per the germline V gene, CDR1 is SGHVS and CDR2 is FQNEAQ. CDR3 size: 15 residues. The junction had 10 bases not matched to a gene; V was cut back by 5 bases and J by 5 bases. CDR3 nucleotide sequence: TGTGCCAGCAGCGCCCGGACAGGGTCTGTGGAGACCCAGTACTTC. It specifies CASSARTGSVETQYF.

This chain connects TRBV15 to TRBJ2-3; 10 bases fit TRBD2. After removal of 5 bases from V and 0 bases from J, the junction contained 5 bases not matched to a gene. Germline V gene sequence: CDR1 LNHNV, CDR2 YYDKDF (reference sequence). The CDR3 runs to 16 residues. The CDR3 nucleotides read TGTGCCACCAGCTCTCTAGCGGGGGTTAGCACAGATACGCAGTATTTT. Amino acids: CATSSLAGVSTDTQYF.

This clonotype was observed a few times. At one of its ends the junction is not consistent with the germline gene, which may arise from a read error. The chain links TRBV20-1 to TRBJ2-2; tentatively, D is TRBD2 (6 bases). Germline CDR1 is DFQATT and CDR2 is SNEGSKA (reference sequence). This CDR3 comprises 15 residues. As DNA, the CDR3 is TGCAGTGCATCGCGGGGTCCTCCAAACACCGGGGAGCTGTCTTTT. It encodes CSASRGPPNTGELSF.

This clonotype was seen at least ten times. The chain uses TRBV12-3 or TRBV12-4 and TRBJ1-5; D is ambiguous. There are 11 residues in the CDR3. Trimming stripped 1 base from V and 6 bases from J, with 1 base between. DNA of the CDR3: TGTGCCAGCAGTTTAGGTCAGCCCCAGCATTTT. This sequence encodes CASSLGQPQHF.

The chain couples TRBV7-3 to TRBJ2-5; D remains unclear. Germline loops: CDR1 SGHTA, CDR2 FQGTGA. Trimming left V 5 bases short and J 1 base short, with 11 bases between. This CDR3 is built from 14 residues. The CDR3 sequence: CASSVSGLQETQYF. CDR3 coding DNA: TGTGCCAGCAGCGTAAGTGGCCTCCAAGAGACCCAGTACTTC. The full variable domain, completed using reference TRBV7-3 and TRBJ2-5, is GAGVSQTPSNKVTEKGKYVELRCDPISGHTALYWYRQSLGQGPEFLIYFQGTGAADDSGLPNDRFFAVRPEGSVSTLKIQRTERGDSAVYLCASSVSGLQETQYFGPGTRLLVL.

This chain links TRBV30 with TRBJ1-4, with D perhaps TRBD1 (5 bases). The germline V and J ends were trimmed by 5 bases and 8 bases, with 18 bases remaining between them. The CDR3 consists of 14 residues. Germline values: CDR1 GTSNPN, CDR2 SVGIG (reference sequence). The CDR3 DNA sequence: TGTGCCTGGGGGGCGGACAAGTTTTTCGAAAAACTGTTTTTT. Translation gives CAWGADKFFEKLFF.

This chain links TRBV7-2 with TRBJ2-3, with 8 bases that match TRBD2. Looked up from germline, CDR1 is SGHTA and CDR2 is FQGNSA. The CDR3 runs 13 residues. J gave up 6 bases and V 6 bases, and 5 bases lay outside the gene matches. The CDR3 spells CASRAASGDTQYF. CDR3 DNA: TGTGCCAGCAGGGCCGCTAGCGGGGATACGCAGTATTTT.

This clonotype was detected once. Without the conserved terminal phenylalanine or tryptophan, this CDR3 likely stems from a read error. The V call is TRBV4-1, the J call TRBJ2-1; 11 bases match TRBD2. The CDR3 spans 15 residues. Per the germline V gene, CDR1 is MGHRA and CDR2 is YSYEKL. Trimming took 1 base from V and 12 from J; bases not matched to a gene: 8. CDR3 residues: CASSQATSGSRRQFL. In DNA, the CDR3 is TGCGCCAGCAGCCAAGCAACTAGCGGGAGCAGAAGGCAGTTCCTC.

Turning to this clonotype: This CDR3 is missing its conserved last phenylalanine or tryptophan, likely due to a read error. The genes are TRBV5-1 and TRBJ2-7, with TRBD1 as a possible D gene (5 bases). Trimming cost V 2 bases and J 1 base, with 10 bases left between them. The germline V gene encodes CDR1 SGHRS and CDR2 YFSETQ. The CDR3 is 14 residues long. CDR3: CASSFQDNSYEQYL. The DNA of the CDR3 is TGCGCCAGCAGCTTCCAGGACAATTCCTACGAGCAGTACCTC.